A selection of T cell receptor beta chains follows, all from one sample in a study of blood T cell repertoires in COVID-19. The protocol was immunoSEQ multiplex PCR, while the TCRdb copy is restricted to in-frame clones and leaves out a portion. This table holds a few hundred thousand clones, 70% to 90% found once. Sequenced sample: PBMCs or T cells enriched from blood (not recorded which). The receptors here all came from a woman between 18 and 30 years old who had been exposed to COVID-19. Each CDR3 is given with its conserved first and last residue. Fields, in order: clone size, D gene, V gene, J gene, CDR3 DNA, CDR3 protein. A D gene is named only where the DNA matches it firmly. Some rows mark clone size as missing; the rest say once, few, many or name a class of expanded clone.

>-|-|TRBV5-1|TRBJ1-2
TGCGCCAGCTCGACGGAGGGGAACTATGGCTACACCTTC
CASSTEGNYGYTF
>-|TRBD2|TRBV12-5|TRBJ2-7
TGTGCTAGTGGTACGGACTCTAGCGGCGAGCAGTACTTC
CASGTDSSGEQYF
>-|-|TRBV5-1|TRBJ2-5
TGCGCCAGCAGCTTTCGCGGGGGCGATTCCAGAGTGGAGACCCAGTACTTC
CASSFRGGDSRVETQYF
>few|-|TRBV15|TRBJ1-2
TGTGCCACCAGCAGAGAGCAATCGTTACCGGACTATGGCTACACCTTC
CATSREQSLPDYGYTF
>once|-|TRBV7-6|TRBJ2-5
TGTGCCAGCAGCTTAGCGACAGGAGAAGAGACCCAGTACTTC
CASSLATGEETQYF
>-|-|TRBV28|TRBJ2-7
TGTGCCAGCAGTTCAACAGGGACGAGCTCCTACGAGCAGTACTTC
CASSSTGTSSYEQYF
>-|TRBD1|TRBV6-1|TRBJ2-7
TGTGCCAGCAGTGAGCAACGAACAGGGGGCTACGAGCAGTACTTC
CASSEQRTGGYEQYF
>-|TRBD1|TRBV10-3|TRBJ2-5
TGTGCCATCAGTGATCTACAGGGGCGAGAGACCCAGTACTTC
CAISDLQGRETQYF
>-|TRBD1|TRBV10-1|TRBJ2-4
TGCGCCAGCAGTGAGGACAGGGGGAGCTTACTAGCCAAAAACATTCAGTACTTC
CASSEDRGSLLAKNIQYF
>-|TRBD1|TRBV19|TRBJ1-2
TGTGCCAGTAGTAGAGGTGGGACAGACTATGGCTACACCTTC
CASSRGGTDYGYTF
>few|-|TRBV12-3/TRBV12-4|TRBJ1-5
TGTGCCAGCAGTTTCCCCCCCGATCAGCCCCAGCATTTT
CASSFPPDQPQHF
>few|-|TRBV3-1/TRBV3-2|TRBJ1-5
TGTGCCAGCAGCCAAGACCGAGGGTTCAATCAGCCCCAGCATTTT
CASSQDRGFNQPQHF
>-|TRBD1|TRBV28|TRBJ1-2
TGTGCCAGCAGTTACCGGGACAGGGTCCCTGGCTACACCTTC
CASSYRDRVPGYTF
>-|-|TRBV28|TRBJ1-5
TGTGCCAGCCGCGGAGGACTAAGCAATCAGCCCCAGCATTTT
CASRGGLSNQPQHF
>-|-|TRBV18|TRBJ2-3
TGTGCCAGCTCAAAATCTAGTCACACAGATACGCAGTATTTT
CASSKSSHTDTQYF
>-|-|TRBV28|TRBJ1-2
TGTGCCAGCAGTTTTGCACAGCTCGCCTATGGCTACACCTTC
CASSFAQLAYGYTF
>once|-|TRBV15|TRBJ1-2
TGTGCCACCAGCAGAGATCCGGGTAGATATGGCTACACCTTC
CATSRDPGRYGYTF
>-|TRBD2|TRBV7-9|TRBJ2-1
TGTGCCAGCAGCCAGGGTACTAGCGGGAGGGCGAATTACAATGAGCAGTTCTTC
CASSQGTSGRANYNEQFF
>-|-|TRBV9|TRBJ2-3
TGTGCCAGCAGCGAGGGGGATAGCTGGAATACGCAGTATTTT
CASSEGDSWNTQYF
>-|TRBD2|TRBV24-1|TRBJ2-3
TGTGCCACCAGTGATAGTAGACTAGCGGGGGACACAGATACGCAGTATTTT
CATSDSRLAGDTDTQYF
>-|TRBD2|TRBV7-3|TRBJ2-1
TGTGCCAGCAGCTTAACCCCGGGACTAGCGGGCCACAATGAGCAGTTCTTC
CASSLTPGLAGHNEQFF
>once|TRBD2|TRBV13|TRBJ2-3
TGTGCCAGCAGCTTAGTAACTAGCGGGATGCTTCTCGCAGATACGCAGTATTTT
CASSLVTSGMLLADTQYF
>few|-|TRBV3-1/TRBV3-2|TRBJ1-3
TGTGCCAGCAGCCTATTGAGCTCTGGAAACACCATATATTTT
CASSLLSSGNTIYF
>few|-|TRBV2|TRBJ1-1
TGTGCCAGCACTAGAGAGTCGGAAGCTTTCTTT
CASTRESEAFF
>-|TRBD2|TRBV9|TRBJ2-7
TGTGCCAGCAGCGTAGGAAGAGCGGGAGACTACGAGCAGTACTTC
CASSVGRAGDYEQYF
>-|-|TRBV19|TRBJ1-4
TGTGCCAGTAGTGTCACAGGGTCAACTAATGAAAAACTGTTTTTT
CASSVTGSTNEKLFF
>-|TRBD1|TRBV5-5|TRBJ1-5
TGTGCCAGCAGCTTGGTTTGGGGACAGGGGGCCTATCAGCCCCAGCATTTT
CASSLVWGQGAYQPQHF
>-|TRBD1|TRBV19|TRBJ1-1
TGTGCCAGTAGTATCGGGACAGGTTTTATGAACACTGAAGCTTTCTTT
CASSIGTGFMNTEAFF
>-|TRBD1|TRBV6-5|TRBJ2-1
TGTGCCAGCAGTTACCGGACAGGGGGCGCAAATGAGCAGTTCTTC
CASSYRTGGANEQFF
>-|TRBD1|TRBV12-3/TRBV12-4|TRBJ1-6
TGTGCCAGCAAACGGGACAGTTTTTCACCCCTCCACTTT
CASKRDSFSPLHF
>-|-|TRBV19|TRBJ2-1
TGTGCCAGTACCGATTGGGGACGGGAGAAGCAGTTCTTC
CASTDWGREKQFF
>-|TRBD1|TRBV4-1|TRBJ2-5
TGCGCCAGCAGCCAGCAAGTCCCGGGACAGGGGTTTGACGACCAAGAGACCCAGTACTTC
CASSQQVPGQGFDDQETQYF
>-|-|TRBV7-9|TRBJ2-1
TGTGCCAGCAGCTATGGCAACTCCTACAATGAGCAGTTCTTC
CASSYGNSYNEQFF
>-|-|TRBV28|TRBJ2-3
TGTGCCAGCAGTTTATTAGCGACGCAAACGCAGTATTTT
CASSLLATQTQYF
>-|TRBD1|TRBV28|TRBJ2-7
TGTGCCAGCAGTGACCACAGGGGGCTATACGAGCAGTACTTC
CASSDHRGLYEQYF
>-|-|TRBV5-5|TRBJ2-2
TGTGCCAGCACCCAAAGACAGGAGGCGAACACCGGGGAGCTGTTTTTT
CASTQRQEANTGELFF